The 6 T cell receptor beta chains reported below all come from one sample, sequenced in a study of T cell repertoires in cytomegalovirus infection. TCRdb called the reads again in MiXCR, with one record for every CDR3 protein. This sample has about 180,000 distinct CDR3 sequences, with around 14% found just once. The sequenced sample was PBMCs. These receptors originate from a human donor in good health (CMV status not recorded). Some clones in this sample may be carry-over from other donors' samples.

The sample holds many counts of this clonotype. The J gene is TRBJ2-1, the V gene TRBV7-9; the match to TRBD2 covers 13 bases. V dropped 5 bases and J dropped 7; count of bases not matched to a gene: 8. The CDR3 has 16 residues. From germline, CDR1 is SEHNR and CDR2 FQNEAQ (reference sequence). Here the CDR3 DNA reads TGTGCCAGCAGCACCACTAGCGGGAGGGCCGGGAATGAGCAGTTCTTC. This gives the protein CASSTTSGRAGNEQFF.

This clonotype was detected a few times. The CDR3 bases are TGTGCCAGCAGTTCTGGGACAGGCTACGAGCAGTACTTC. Its translation is CASSSGTGYEQYF. This rearrangement joins TRBV12-3 or TRBV12-4 to TRBJ2-7; TRBD1 agrees at 8 bases. This CDR3 has 13 amino acids. V lost 4 bases to trimming and J lost 3 bases; unmatched junction nucleotides: 2.

The CDR3 DNA follows: TGTGCCAGCAGTGACTCTAGCGGCTCTGGGGCCAACGTCCTGACTTTC. Encoded protein: CASSDSSGSGANVLTF. The chain couples TRBV6-4 to TRBJ2-6, with D possibly matching TRBD2 (6 bases). Germline V gene sequence: CDR1 MRHNA, CDR2 SNTAGT. This CDR3 region has 16 residues. Trimming stripped 0 bases from V and 0 bases from J, with 6 bases between.

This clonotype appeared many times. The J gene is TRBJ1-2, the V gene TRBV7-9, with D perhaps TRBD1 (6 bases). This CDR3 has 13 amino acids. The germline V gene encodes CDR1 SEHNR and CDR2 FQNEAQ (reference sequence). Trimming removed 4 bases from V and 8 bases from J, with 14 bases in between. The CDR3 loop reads CASSSTGNGGYTF. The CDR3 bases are TGTGCCAGCAGCTCCACAGGGAATGGAGGCTACACCTTC.

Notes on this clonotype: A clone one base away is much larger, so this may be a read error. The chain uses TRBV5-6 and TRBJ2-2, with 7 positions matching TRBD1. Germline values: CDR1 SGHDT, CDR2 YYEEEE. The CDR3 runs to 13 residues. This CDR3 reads CASSSDRTGELLF. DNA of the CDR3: TGTGCCAGCAGTTCGGACAGGACTGGGGAGCTGTTGTTT.

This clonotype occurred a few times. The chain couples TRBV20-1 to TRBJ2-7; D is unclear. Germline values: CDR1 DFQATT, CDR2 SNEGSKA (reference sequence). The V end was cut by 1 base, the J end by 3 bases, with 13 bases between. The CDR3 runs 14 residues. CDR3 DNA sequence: TGCAGTGCTAGAGCCCGCGGCGGCCTCTACGAGCAGTACTTC. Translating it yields CSARARGGLYEQYF.